One sample yielded the 4 T cell receptor beta chains listed below, sequenced in a study of PD-1 blockade in classical Hodgkin lymphoma. Repertoires were generated with immunoSEQ multiplex PCR, while TCRdb's copy carries only in-frame clones and drops some. The table has 50,000 or so clones, about 90% seen once. Time point defined: cycle 4 day 1 (C4D1), after 6 weeks of nivolumab. Exposure to brentuximab vedotin varied, and each patient had relapsed following autologous stem cell transplantation. This specimen consisted of peripheral blood mononuclear cells (PBMCs), obtained before the fourth cycle of nivolumab. All receptors derive from a human donor with classical Hodgkin lymphoma.

This chain uses TRBV4-1 with TRBJ2-1; D is perhaps TRBD2 (6 bases). V gave up 4 bases and J gave up 3 bases, with 13 bases separating them. CDR1 MGHRA and CDR2 YSYEKL come from the germline V gene. This CDR3 spans 15 amino acids. This CDR3 reads CASSLGTVNYNEQFF. The DNA for the CDR3 is TGCGCCAGCAGCCTAGGGACTGTGAACTACAATGAGCAGTTCTTC.

This sequence joins TRBV30 and TRBJ1-5, with TRBD1 matching 8 bases. CDR3 length: 14 residues. The junction had 5 bases not matched to a gene; V was cut back by 1 base and J by 6 bases. Germline-derived CDR1 and CDR2 are GTSNPN and SVGIG (reference sequence). The CDR3 sequence is CAWSDRGWFQPQHF. The CDR3 DNA reads as TGTGCCTGGAGTGACAGGGGGTGGTTTCAGCCCCAGCATTTT. The whole variable domain, filled in from reference TRBV30 and TRBJ1-5, reads SQTIHQWPATLVQPVGSPLSLECTVEGTSNPNLYWYRQAAGRGLQLLFYSVGIGQISSEVPQNLSASRPQDRQFILSSKKLLLSDSGFYLCAWSDRGWFQPQHFGDGTRLSIL.

This clone was seen once. The gene calls are TRBV19 and TRBJ2-1, with 15 bases identical to TRBD2. The germline V gene encodes CDR1 LNHDA and CDR2 SQIVND (reference sequence). J was trimmed by 9 bases and V by 8 bases; bases with no gene match: 8. This CDR3 spans 15 amino acids. The DNA of the CDR3 is TGTGCCAGTGGGACTAGCGGGAGGCCCCCCCTTGAGCAGTTCTTC. This translates into CASGTSGRPPLEQFF.

This chain uses TRBV19 with TRBJ1-2; no firm D call. The V end was cut by 3 bases, the J end by 4 bases, with 6 bases between. The germline V gene encodes CDR1 LNHDA and CDR2 SQIVND (reference sequence). The CDR3 spans 12 residues. The CDR3 nucleotides are TGTGCCAGTAGTATCGACGTCTATGGCTACACCTTC. It yields the protein CASSIDVYGYTF.